This T cell receptor beta chain was retrieved from a study of blood T cell repertoires in COVID-19. Study summary: Acute and convalescent COVID-19 specimens originated in the United States, Italy and Spain. PBMCs, B-cell-depleted T cells, or T cells were the source of the cDNA or gDNA that made up the material.

Germline loops: CDR1 LNHDA, CDR2 SQIVND (reference sequence). There are 14 residues in the CDR3. Trimming removed 6 bases at V and 2 bases at J, with 13 bases between. Methods used by the authors: Nucleated cell number was recorded as an estimate derived from reference gene primer amplification. Sequenced by immunoSEQ multiplex PCR; TCRdb stores in-frame clones only, minus some. V, J and clone size are those of that table, while D and trimming were read from the DNA. The sample consists of under 150,000 clones, around 85% of them appearing once. Sequenced material: peripheral blood. This sequence was found in a man aged 45 to 65 with acute or convalescent COVID-19. V gene TRBV19 combines with J gene TRBJ1-1, with D possibly being TRBD1 (5 bases). The CDR3 coding sequence is TGTGCCAGTAGCCCGATGACAGACAACACTGAAGCTTTCTTT. Amino acid sequence: CASSPMTDNTEAFF.